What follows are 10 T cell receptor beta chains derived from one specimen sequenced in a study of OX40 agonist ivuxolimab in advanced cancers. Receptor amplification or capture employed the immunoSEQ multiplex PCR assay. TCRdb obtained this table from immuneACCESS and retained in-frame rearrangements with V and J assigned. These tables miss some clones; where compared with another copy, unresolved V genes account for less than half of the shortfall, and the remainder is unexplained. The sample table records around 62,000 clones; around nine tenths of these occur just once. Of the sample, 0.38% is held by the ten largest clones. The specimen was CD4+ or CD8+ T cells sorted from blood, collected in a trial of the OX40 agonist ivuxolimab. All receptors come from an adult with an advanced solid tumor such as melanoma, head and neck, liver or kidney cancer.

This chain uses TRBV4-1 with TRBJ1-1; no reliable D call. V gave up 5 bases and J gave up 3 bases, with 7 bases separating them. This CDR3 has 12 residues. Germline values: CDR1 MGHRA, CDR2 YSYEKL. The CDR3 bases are TGCGCCAGCAGCAAAGTCGACACTGAAGCTTTCTTT. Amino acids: CASSKVDTEAFF.

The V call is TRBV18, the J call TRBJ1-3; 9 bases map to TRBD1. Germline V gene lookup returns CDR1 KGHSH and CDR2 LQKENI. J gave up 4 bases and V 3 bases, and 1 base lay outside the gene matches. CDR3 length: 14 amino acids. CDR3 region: CASSPGTGGNTIYF. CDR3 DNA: TGTGCCAGCTCACCCGGGACAGGGGGAAACACCATATATTTT. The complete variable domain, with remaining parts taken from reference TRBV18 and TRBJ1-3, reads NAGVMQNPRHLVRRRGQEARLRCSPMKGHSHVYWYRQLPEEGLKFMVYLQKENIIDESGMPKERFSAEFPKEGPSILRIQQVVRGDSAAYFCASSPGTGGNTIYFGEGSWLTVV.

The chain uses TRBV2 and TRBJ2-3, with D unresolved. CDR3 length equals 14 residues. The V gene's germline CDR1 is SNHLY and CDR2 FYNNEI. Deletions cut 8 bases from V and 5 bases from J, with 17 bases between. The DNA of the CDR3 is TGTGCCAGCGTCAGGAGCCGTTCCGGAGATACGCAGTATTTT. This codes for CASVRSRSGDTQYF.

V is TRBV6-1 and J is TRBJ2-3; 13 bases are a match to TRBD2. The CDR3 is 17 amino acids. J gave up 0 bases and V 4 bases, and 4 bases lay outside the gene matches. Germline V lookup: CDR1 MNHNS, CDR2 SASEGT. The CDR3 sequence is CASSALGLAGSTDTQYF. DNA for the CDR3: TGTGCCAGCAGTGCGCTGGGACTAGCGGGGAGCACAGATACGCAGTATTTT.

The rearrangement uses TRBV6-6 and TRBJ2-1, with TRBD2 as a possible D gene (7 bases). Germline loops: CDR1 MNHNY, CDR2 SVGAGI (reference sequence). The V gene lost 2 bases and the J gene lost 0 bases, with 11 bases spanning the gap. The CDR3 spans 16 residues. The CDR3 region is CASSYGGGRSYNEQFF. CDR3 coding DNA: TGTGCCAGCAGTTACGGCGGGGGCCGCTCCTACAATGAGCAGTTCTTC.

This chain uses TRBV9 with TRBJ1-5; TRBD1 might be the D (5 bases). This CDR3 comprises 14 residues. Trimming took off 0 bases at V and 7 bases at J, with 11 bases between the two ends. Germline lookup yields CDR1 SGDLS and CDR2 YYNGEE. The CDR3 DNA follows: TGTGCCAGCAGCGTAGCTACTGGGGGACAGCCCCAGCATTTT. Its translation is CASSVATGGQPQHF.

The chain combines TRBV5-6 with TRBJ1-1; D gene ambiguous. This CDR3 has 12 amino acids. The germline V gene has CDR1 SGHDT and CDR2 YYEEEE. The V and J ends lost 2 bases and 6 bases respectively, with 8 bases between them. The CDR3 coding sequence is TGTGCCAGCAGCTTCACAGAAGCTGAAGCTTTCTTT. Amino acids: CASSFTEAEAFF.

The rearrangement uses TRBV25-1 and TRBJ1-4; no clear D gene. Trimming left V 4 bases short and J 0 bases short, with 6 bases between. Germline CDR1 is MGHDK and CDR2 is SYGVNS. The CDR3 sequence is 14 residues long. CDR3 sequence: CASSAGSTNEKLFF. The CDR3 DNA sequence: TGTGCCAGCAGTGCGGGGTCAACTAATGAAAAACTGTTTTTT.

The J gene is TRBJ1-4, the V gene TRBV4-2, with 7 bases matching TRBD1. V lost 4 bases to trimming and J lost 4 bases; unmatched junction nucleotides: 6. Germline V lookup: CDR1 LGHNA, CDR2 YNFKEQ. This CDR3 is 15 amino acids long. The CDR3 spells CASSLPQGGNEKLFF. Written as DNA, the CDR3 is TGTGCCAGCAGCCTCCCCCAGGGGGGTAATGAAAAACTGTTTTTT.

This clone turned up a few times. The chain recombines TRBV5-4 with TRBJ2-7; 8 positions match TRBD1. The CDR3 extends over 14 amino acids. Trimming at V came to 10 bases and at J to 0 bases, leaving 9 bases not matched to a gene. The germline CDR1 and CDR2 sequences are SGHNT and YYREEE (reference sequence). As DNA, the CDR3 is TGTGCCGCCCACTGGGACAGGACCTCCTACGAGCAGTACTTC. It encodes CAAHWDRTSYEQYF. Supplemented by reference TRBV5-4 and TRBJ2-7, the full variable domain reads ETGVTQSPTHLIKTRGQQVTLRCSSQSGHNTVSWYQQALGQGPQFIFQYYREEENGRGNFPPRFSGLQFPNYSSELNVNALELDDSALYLCAAHWDRTSYEQYFGPGTRLTVT.